This TCR beta chain was sequenced in a study of blood T cells in healthy people across ages. Primers used in a second PCR of about 6 to 11 cycles were a sample-barcoded 5' primer and a J-beta primer mix. MiXCR, applied by TCRdb to the 5' RACE reads, yields one record per CDR3 protein. Here the sample spans more than 650,000 distinct CDR3 sequences, approximately 24% being singletons. Germline lookup yields CDR1 MNHEY and CDR2 SVGEGT. The V and J ends lost 2 bases and 6 bases, in that order; junction bases with no gene match: 2. There are 13 residues in the CDR3. These data were also reused for a study on T cells of mothers and their children.

The sample consisted of blood. The rearrangement links TRBV6-2 or TRBV6-3 to TRBJ2-3; 7 nucleotides match TRBD2. This TCR derives from a boy between 10 and 17 years old in good health. In nucleotides, the CDR3 is TGTGCCAGCAGTTACGCGGGGGTGGATACGCAGTATTTT. Translated: CASSYAGVDTQYF.